These 29 T cell receptor beta chains came from one sample sequenced in a study of CD8 T cells in ankylosing spondylitis. General observations from the study: Typical of ankylosing spondylitis blood, it appeared, was a TCR beta motif of several highly homologous variants.

TCRdb re-called the 5' RACE reads through MiXCR, storing one row per CDR3 protein. This repertoire shows about 130,000 distinct CDR3 sequences, 17% found once; its top ten account for roughly a third. Their antigens remain unidentified. Sequenced material: blood, either unsorted or a sorted T cell fraction (not recorded which). The receptors come from a male donor with ankylosing spondylitis.

Written as DNA, the CDR3 is TGTGCCAGCAGCCACCCCAACTCCTACGAGCAGTACTTC. This translates into CASSHPNSYEQYF. V and J are TRBV3-1 and TRBJ2-7; D gene uncertain. The length of the CDR3 is 13 residues. Germline CDR1 is LGHDT and CDR2 is YNNKEL (reference sequence). With 3 bases removed from V and 0 bases from J, the gap between germline ends came to 6 bases.

The chain is built from TRBV27 and TRBJ1-2; weak D call: TRBD1 (5 bases). V gave up 0 bases and J gave up 4 bases, with 12 bases separating them. CDR3 length: 15 amino acids. Looked up from germline, CDR1 is MNHEY and CDR2 is SMNVEV (reference sequence). In DNA, the CDR3 is TGTGCCAGCAGTTTATCGGTGGGGCTCGGCTATGGCTACACCTTC. Its translation is CASSLSVGLGYGYTF.

The chain links TRBV28 to TRBJ2-1, with 11 bases fitting TRBD2. With V trimmed by 2 bases and J by 8 bases, 11 bases remained unmatched. CDR3 length equals 17 residues. CDR1 and CDR2 from the germline V gene are MDHEN and SYDVKM. The CDR3 protein is CASSLRLAGGAFDEQFF. The CDR3, as DNA: TGTGCCAGCAGTTTAAGGCTAGCGGGAGGTGCTTTCGATGAGCAGTTCTTC.

This clonotype turned up a few times. At one of its ends the junction is not consistent with the germline gene, which may arise from a read error. The rearrangement links TRBV6-5 to TRBJ2-7, with D perhaps given as TRBD1 or TRBD2 (5 bases each). The CDR3 contains 17 residues. The germline gives CDR1 MNHEY, CDR2 SVGAGI. This CDR3 reads CASSNSGQRHSSYEQYF. Written as DNA, the CDR3 is TGTGCCAGCAGTAACTCGGGGCAGCGTCACAGCTCCTACGAGCAGTACTTC.

This chain uses TRBV29-1 with TRBJ1-2; TRBD1 matches at 7 bases. The V segment lost 2 bases and the J segment 7 bases; nucleotides outside the gene matches: 7. This CDR3 region has 13 residues. Germline lookup yields CDR1 SQVTM and CDR2 ANQGSEA. CDR3 residues: CSVELPYRGGYTF. CDR3 coding DNA: TGCAGCGTTGAATTACCCTACAGGGGTGGCTACACCTTC.

This clonotype has more than one count but fewer than ten. The chain has TRBV6-5 and TRBJ2-1, with TRBD2 matching over 13 bases. The CDR3 has 16 amino acids. V was pared by 0 bases and J by 7 bases, with 3 bases of the junction left unmatched. Germline CDR1 and CDR2: MNHEY and SVGAGI. The chain's CDR3 is CASSYSLAGGRNEQFF. The CDR3 bases are TGTGCCAGCAGTTACTCACTAGCGGGAGGGCGGAATGAGCAGTTCTTC.

This chain uses TRBV12-3 or TRBV12-4 with TRBJ1-4; D remains ambiguous. V lost 6 bases and J lost 3, with 14 bases in between. The length of the CDR3 is 15 residues. The CDR3 sequence: CASSWREGPNEKLFF. The CDR3 bases are TGTGCCAGCAGCTGGAGAGAGGGCCCTAATGAAAAACTGTTTTTT.

CDR3 sequence (DNA): TGTGCCAGCAGCCAAGTACCCAATGAGCAGTTCTTC. This gives the protein CASSQVPNEQFF. The chain has TRBV4-2 and TRBJ2-1; D remains unclear. The CDR3 extends over 12 amino acids. Germline assignment: CDR1 LGHNA and CDR2 YNFKEQ. Trimming removed 1 base at V and 6 bases at J, with 4 bases between.

In its sample, this clonotype was seen many times. J is TRBJ2-4 and V is TRBV12-3 or TRBV12-4; D may be TRBD1 or TRBD2 (5 bases each). The V end was cut by 6 bases, the J end by 0 bases, with 15 bases between. This CDR3 is built from 16 residues. The CDR3 here is CASSPRGPGAKNIQYF. Written as DNA, the CDR3 is TGTGCCAGCAGCCCTAGGGGACCCGGAGCCAAAAACATTCAGTACTTC.

This clonotype was counted only a few times. This chain joins TRBV5-1 and TRBJ2-7; D not certain. This CDR3 spans 14 amino acids. V lost 2 bases and J 0 bases, leaving 9 bases between the germline ends. Germline V gene lookup returns CDR1 SGHRS and CDR2 YFSETQ. The CDR3 DNA follows: TGCGCCAGCAGCTTAGAAAGAAGCTCCTACGAGCAGTACTTC. Amino acids: CASSLERSSYEQYF. Supplemented by reference TRBV5-1 and TRBJ2-7, the full variable domain reads KAGVTQTPRYLIKTRGQQVTLSCSPISGHRSVSWYQQTPGQGLQFLFEYFSETQRNKGNFPGRFSGRQFSNSRSEMNVSTLELGDSALYLCASSLERSSYEQYFGPGTRLTVT.

This clonotype was found a few times. The chain has TRBV12-3 or TRBV12-4 and TRBJ1-1; D not certain. Trimming took off 3 bases at V and 0 bases at J, with 11 bases between the two ends. The CDR3 has 15 residues. CDR3 bases: TGTGCCAGCAGTTTTTTCCGGGAAATGAACACTGAAGCTTTCTTT. Amino acid sequence: CASSFFREMNTEAFF.

In this sample, this clonotype turned up a few times. The chain has TRBV5-1 and TRBJ2-1; 10 positions match TRBD2. The CDR3 loop spans 15 amino acids. After removal of 0 bases from V and 7 bases from J, the junction contained 4 bases not matched to a gene. Germline-derived CDR1 and CDR2 are SGHRS and YFSETQ. Here the CDR3 reads CASSLGLAGVNEQFF. The CDR3 bases are TGCGCCAGCAGCTTGGGTCTAGCGGGAGTGAATGAGCAGTTCTTC.

In its sample, this clonotype was seen a few times. The rearrangement uses TRBV12-3 or TRBV12-4 and TRBJ1-2, with 8 bases that match TRBD1. Trimming took 6 bases from V and 5 from J; bases not matched to a gene: 8. The CDR3 length is 14 residues. The CDR3 region has the DNA TGTGCCAGCAGCTCCGGACAGGGAAGTTATGGCTACACCTTC. Its protein product is CASSSGQGSYGYTF.

CDR3 nucleotides: TGTGCCAGCTCACACCCGGTAACAGGCCAAGGGGAGCAGTACTTC. It is translated as CASSHPVTGQGEQYF. J is TRBJ2-7 and V is TRBV18; a weak D match, TRBD1 (5 bases). Germline CDR1 KGHSH, CDR2 LQKENI. V was shortened by 4 bases and J by 7 bases, with 20 bases between the two germline ends. The CDR3 runs 15 residues.

This clonotype was seen only a few times. The chain uses TRBV6-6 and TRBJ1-2; the D is unclear. V was clipped by 6 bases and J by 2 bases, with 10 bases between them. Germline-derived CDR1 and CDR2 are MNHNY and SVGAGI (reference sequence). This CDR3 has 13 amino acids. The CDR3: CASSPNPNYGYTF. The CDR3 DNA sequence: TGTGCCAGCAGCCCGAATCCGAACTATGGCTACACCTTC.

The CDR3 region is CASSDTPGQGNSPLHF. The CDR3, as DNA: TGTGCCAGCAGCGATACCCCGGGACAGGGAAATTCACCCCTCCACTTT. The chain uses TRBV9 and TRBJ1-6, with 9 bases lining up with TRBD1. Germline assignment: CDR1 SGDLS and CDR2 YYNGEE. Losses at the gene ends were 3 bases for V and 7 bases for J; bases not matched to a gene: 8. This CDR3 region has 16 residues.

This clonotype was seen a few times. The V and J genes are TRBV10-3 and TRBJ2-2, with TRBD1 identical over 12 bases. Unmatched junction bases numbered 11, after V lost 6 bases and J lost 6 bases. The CDR3 contains 17 residues. Germline V gene sequence: CDR1 ENHRY, CDR2 SYGVKD. CDR3 nucleotides: TGTGCCATCAGATCTGATCTCGGGACAGGGGGCCCCGGGGAGCTGTTTTTT. Its translation: CAIRSDLGTGGPGELFF.

This chain connects TRBV10-3 to TRBJ2-2; 7 bases fit TRBD2. V gave up 2 bases and J gave up 4 bases; unmatched junction bases: 4. This CDR3 is 15 amino acids long. Per the germline V gene, CDR1 is ENHRY and CDR2 is SYGVKD. The CDR3 is CAISEGGSGTGELFF. The CDR3 DNA follows: TGTGCCATCAGTGAGGGCGGGAGTGGCACCGGGGAGCTGTTTTTT.

J is TRBJ2-3 and V is TRBV12-3 or TRBV12-4, with 10 bases that match TRBD2. V shed 7 bases and J 6 bases; nucleotides not matched to a gene: 16. This CDR3 is 17 amino acids long. CDR3 in DNA: TGTGCCAGCACCAATCGGACTAGCGGACCCCTATGGGATACGCAGTATTTT. Its protein is CASTNRTSGPLWDTQYF.

The CDR3 spells CASSFFLGVGAGEQFF. The DNA for the CDR3 is TGTGCCAGCAGCTTTTTCCTCGGTGTGGGAGCGGGCGAGCAGTTCTTC. The genes are TRBV5-5 and TRBJ2-1; D might be TRBD2 (6 bases). V dropped 2 bases and J dropped 10 bases, with 22 bases sitting between them. This CDR3 region has 16 residues. Germline CDR1 and CDR2: SGHKS and YYEKEE (reference sequence).

This clonotype came up a few times. This chain connects TRBV3-1 to TRBJ2-7, with D maybe TRBD2 (6 bases). The CDR3 runs 14 residues. In germline, CDR1 is LGHDT, CDR2 YNNKEL (reference sequence). Trimming cost V 4 bases and J 6 bases, with 16 bases left between them. This CDR3 reads CASSRDWPSGEQYF. The CDR3 DNA follows: TGTGCCAGCAGCCGGGACTGGCCCTCGGGCGAGCAGTACTTC.

This clonotype was recorded many times. V and J are TRBV10-2 and TRBJ2-7; D call uncertain. Trimming removed 3 bases at V and 4 bases at J, with 4 bases between. The CDR3 is 11 residues long. Germline V gene data show CDR1 as WSHSY and CDR2 as SAAADI. Here the CDR3 reads CASSDGYEQYF. The CDR3 region has the DNA TGCGCCAGCAGTGACGGATACGAGCAGTACTTC.

This clonotype appeared a few times. The V call is TRBV29-1, the J call TRBJ2-7; D might be TRBD2 (6 bases). Per the germline V gene, CDR1 is SQVTM and CDR2 is ANQGSEA. The CDR3 consists of 15 residues. The V end lost 7 bases, the J end lost 0 bases, and 19 bases lay between the germline ends. The CDR3 is CSATAGSGHSYEQYF. As DNA, the CDR3 is TGCAGCGCCACGGCGGGAAGCGGGCACTCCTACGAGCAGTACTTC.

This clonotype was seen at least ten times. The genes are TRBV7-2 and TRBJ2-7, with D possibly matching TRBD2 (5 bases). There are 15 residues in the CDR3. From germline, CDR1 is SGHTA and CDR2 FQGNSA. The V and J ends lost 3 bases and 3 bases respectively, with 15 bases between them. Here the CDR3 reads CASSFSLAEIYEQYF. CDR3 nucleotide sequence: TGTGCCAGCAGCTTCAGCCTAGCAGAGATCTACGAGCAGTACTTC.

The chain carries TRBV29-1 and TRBJ2-7, with 8 positions matching TRBD2. V lost 4 bases and J lost 4; bases outside the gene matches: 6. CDR1 is SQVTM and CDR2 is ANQGSEA in the germline V gene. The CDR3 has 13 residues. Written as DNA, the CDR3 is TGCAGCGTTGGTAGCGGGAATCGATACGAGCAGTACTTC. This codes for CSVGSGNRYEQYF.

V gene TRBV25-1 combines with J gene TRBJ2-1; TRBD2 matches 13 bases. This CDR3 has 18 residues. V dropped 8 bases and J dropped 0; count of bases not matched to a gene: 10. The germline V gene encodes CDR1 MGHDK and CDR2 SYGVNS. The CDR3 reads CASFGLAGVMSSYNEQFF. In DNA form, the CDR3 reads TGTGCCAGCTTTGGACTAGCGGGAGTGATGAGCTCCTACAATGAGCAGTTCTTC.

V and J are TRBV12-3 or TRBV12-4 and TRBJ2-3, with D possibly TRBD2 on 6 matching bases. The CDR3 covers 14 residues. Trimming stripped 5 bases from V and 0 bases from J, with 9 bases between. This chain's CDR3 is CASSPGTSTDTQYF. In DNA form, the CDR3 reads TGTGCCAGCAGTCCCGGGACTAGCACAGATACGCAGTATTTT.

The table lists this clonotype with a few counts. The rearrangement uses TRBV5-6 and TRBJ2-1; D is possibly TRBD1 (6 bases). The germline V gene encodes CDR1 SGHDT and CDR2 YYEEEE. The V gene lost 4 bases and the J gene lost 0 bases, with 8 bases spanning the gap. CDR3 length: 14 amino acids. The DNA of the CDR3 is TGTGCCAGCAGCCCAGGGGTCTCCTACAATGAGCAGTTCTTC. This gives the protein CASSPGVSYNEQFF. The whole variable domain, filled in from reference TRBV5-6 and TRBJ2-1, reads DAGVTQSPTHLIKTRGQQVTLRCSPKSGHDTVSWYQQALGQGPQFIFQYYEEEERQRGNFPDRFSGHQFPNYSSELNVNALLLGDSALYLCASSPGVSYNEQFFGPGTRLTVL.

This rearrangement joins TRBV27 to TRBJ2-7; D uncertain. The germline V gene has CDR1 MNHEY and CDR2 SMNVEV (reference sequence). The V and J ends lost 5 bases and 3 bases respectively, with 14 bases between them. This CDR3 is built from 14 residues. In DNA, the CDR3 is TGTGCCAGCAGTGAGAAAATGTGGGGCTACGAGCAGTACTTC. This gives the protein CASSEKMWGYEQYF.